The clone carrying this T cell receptor (beta chain) was observed at least ten times. This record comes from a study of human T cells and chemical hapten exposure. TCRdb called the RACE reads again in MiXCR, with one record for every CDR3 protein. The table shows tens of thousands of distinct CDR3 sequences, with about 9.3% occurring only once. V lost 1 base and J 1 base, leaving 12 bases between the germline ends. The CDR3 length is 16 residues. Germline CDR1 and CDR2: SGHTA and FQGNSA. Time point indicated: patch test 1, 2 weeks after DPC sensitization. Treatment of the sample: therapeutic diphenylcyclopropenone sensitization with weekly scalp DPC. Prior to application of each patch test, blood was drawn.

The specimen was whole blood, collected in connection with sensitization to the hapten diphenylcyclopropenone (DPC). This clonotype was obtained from a woman in her thirties or forties with alopecia areata. Some clones in this sample may be carry-over from other donors' samples. The V call is TRBV7-2, the J call TRBJ2-3; D is possibly TRBD1 or TRBD2 (6 bases each). CDR3: CASSLGRGAGTDTQYF. The CDR3 DNA reads as TGTGCCAGCAGCTTAGGGAGGGGGGCAGGCACAGATACGCAGTATTTT. The whole variable domain, remainder taken from reference TRBV7-2 and TRBJ2-3, is GAGVSQSPSNKVTEKGKDVELRCDPISGHTALYWYRQSLGQGLEFLIYFQGNSAPDKSGLPSDRFSAERTGGSVSTLTIQRTQQEDSAVYLCASSLGRGAGTDTQYFGPGTRLTVL.